Below, 24 T cell receptor beta chains from the same sample are listed, as sequenced in a study of control samples from healthy donors and cancer patients. The table came from immunoSEQ multiplex PCR; TCRdb's copy has only in-frame clones and leaves some out. The data show 100,000 to 150,000 clones, more than 75% seen once. Sequencing input: blood. The receptors come from a man aged 40-55 years in good health.

V usage is TRBV5-1 and J usage is TRBJ1-2, with D perhaps matching TRBD1 (6 bases). Deletions cut 0 bases from V and 8 bases from J, with 14 bases between. Germline values: CDR1 SGHRS, CDR2 YFSETQ. This CDR3 comprises 14 residues. CDR3 sequence: CASSLGQGRTGYTF. DNA for the CDR3: TGCGCCAGCAGCTTGGGGCAGGGGAGAACGGGCTACACCTTC.

The chain couples TRBV11-2 to TRBJ2-7, with a weak D call TRBD2 (6 bases). V was clipped by 5 bases and J by 6 bases, with 20 bases between them. Germline V CDR1 and CDR2: SGHAT, FQNNGV. The CDR3 length is 15 residues. Here the CDR3 DNA reads TGTGCCAGCAGCCAACGCGGGACGGCCGCGGGCGAGCAGTACTTC. Residues: CASSQRGTAAGEQYF.

V gene TRBV9 combines with J gene TRBJ2-1; tentatively, D is TRBD2 (7 bases). The CDR3 sequence is 15 residues long. The V gene lost 4 bases and the J gene lost 8 bases, with 19 bases spanning the gap. Per the germline V gene, CDR1 is SGDLS and CDR2 is YYNGEE. In DNA form, the CDR3 reads TGTGCCAGCAGCCCGACTGGGGCGGGGGCGCATGAGCAGTTCTTC. Translated: CASSPTGAGAHEQFF.

This sequence joins TRBV30 and TRBJ1-2, with TRBD1 matching over 7 bases. Germline loops: CDR1 GTSNPN, CDR2 SVGIG (reference sequence). The length of the CDR3 is 13 residues. Trimming at V came to 2 bases and at J to 7 bases, leaving 7 bases not matched to a gene. Written as DNA, the CDR3 is TGTGCCTGGAGTTGGACAGGTTTCTTTGGCTACACCTTC. It encodes CAWSWTGFFGYTF.

V is TRBV3-1 (or the pseudogene TRBV3-2) and J is TRBJ2-5; either TRBD1 or TRBD2 may supply D (5 bases each). Trimming left V 0 bases short and J 4 bases short, with 12 bases between. CDR1 is LGHDT and CDR2 is YNNKEL in the germline V gene (reference sequence). The CDR3 consists of 15 residues. The CDR3 coding sequence is TGTGCCAGCAGCCAAGAGGGTTGGGGGAGAGAGACCCAGTACTTC. Encoded protein: CASSQEGWGRETQYF.

The chain links TRBV6-6 to TRBJ2-3; D remains ambiguous. The CDR3 consists of 13 residues. The V gene's germline CDR1 is MNHNY and CDR2 SVGAGI (reference sequence). The CDR3 is CAHSRYSTDTQYF. CDR3 sequence (DNA): TGTGCTCACAGCCGCTATAGCACAGATACGCAGTATTTT.

The chain is built from TRBV4-1 and TRBJ2-6; D is perhaps TRBD1 (5 bases). This CDR3 has 20 amino acids. Trimming stripped 1 base from V and 0 bases from J, with 19 bases between. The V gene's germline CDR1 is MGHRA and CDR2 YSYEKL. The CDR3 here is CASSQASGWGRPSGANVLTF. The DNA for the CDR3 is TGCGCCAGCAGCCAAGCCTCAGGGTGGGGCAGACCCTCTGGGGCCAACGTCCTGACTTTC.

J is TRBJ2-2 and V is TRBV24-1; perhaps TRBD1 as D (5 bases). The V gene's germline CDR1 is KGHDR and CDR2 SFDVKD. V lost 0 bases to trimming and J lost 4 bases, with 11 bases between them. The CDR3 runs 16 residues. CDR3 nucleotides: TGTGCCACCAGTGATTTGCAGGCAGGGTCCACCGGGGAGCTGTTTTTT. This translates into CATSDLQAGSTGELFF.

The chain is built from TRBV19 and TRBJ2-7, with unresolved D. CDR3 length equals 13 residues. From germline, CDR1 is LNHDA and CDR2 SQIVND (reference sequence). V was shortened by 3 bases and J by 6 bases, with 12 bases between the two germline ends. Here the CDR3 reads CASSIGQRSEQYF. The CDR3 nucleotides are TGTGCCAGTAGTATTGGGCAGCGTAGCGAGCAGTACTTC.

The chain employs TRBV7-7 and TRBJ2-3, with 12 bases that match TRBD1. Germline values: CDR1 SSHAT, CDR2 FNYEAQ (reference sequence). Germline trimming cut 4 bases from V and 2 bases from J; bases unmatched to any gene: 4. The CDR3 has 16 residues. The CDR3 reads CASSSGTGGFTDTQYF. In DNA, the CDR3 is TGTGCCAGCAGCTCTGGGACAGGGGGCTTCACAGATACGCAGTATTTT.

V is TRBV4-1 and J is TRBJ1-2, with a tentative D call TRBD1 (5 bases). This CDR3 contains 16 residues. V dropped 0 bases and J dropped 8 bases, with 19 bases sitting between them. CDR1 and CDR2 (germline): MGHRA, YSYEKL. This CDR3 is CASSQETGTPNRGYTF. The CDR3 DNA sequence: TGCGCCAGCAGCCAAGAAACGGGGACCCCTAATCGCGGCTACACCTTC.

This chain links TRBV5-4 with TRBJ2-5, with 8 bases lining up with TRBD2. This CDR3 is 15 amino acids long. The ends lost 0 bases at V and 1 base at J; junction bases unmatched: 2. Germline loops: CDR1 SGHNT, CDR2 YYREEE (reference sequence). DNA of the CDR3: TGTGCCAGCAGCTTGGTAGCGGGGACCCAAGAGACCCAGTACTTC. Residues: CASSLVAGTQETQYF.

The gene calls are TRBV5-1 and TRBJ2-5; 14 positions match TRBD2. CDR3 size: 15 residues. With 7 bases clipped from V and 6 bases from J, the junction kept 8 bases outside the gene matches. Germline loops: CDR1 SGHRS, CDR2 YFSETQ. In DNA form, the CDR3 reads TGCGCCAGCGGTCAGACTAGCGGGGGGGCAAAGACCCAGTACTTC. The encoded protein is CASGQTSGGAKTQYF. The variable domain in full, completed from reference TRBV5-1 and TRBJ2-5, reads KAGVTQTPRYLIKTRGQQVTLSCSPISGHRSVSWYQQTPGQGLQFLFEYFSETQRNKGNFPGRFSGRQFSNSRSEMNVSTLELGDSALYLCASGQTSGGAKTQYFGPGTRLLVL.

The rearrangement joins TRBV19 to TRBJ1-1; D may be TRBD1 (5 bases). The V gene's germline CDR1 is LNHDA and CDR2 SQIVND (reference sequence). The CDR3 consists of 14 residues. Trimming took 6 bases from V and 1 from J, leaving 12 bases between them. As DNA, the CDR3 is TGTGCCAGTAGCCCCATTGGGGGGAACACTGAAGCTTTCTTT. It yields the protein CASSPIGGNTEAFF.

The genes are TRBV19 and TRBJ1-5, with 7 bases lining up with TRBD1. V shed 5 bases and J 3 bases; nucleotides not matched to a gene: 7. CDR1 and CDR2 from the germline V gene are LNHDA and SQIVND (reference sequence). The CDR3 length is 15 residues. This chain's CDR3 is CASSPSRGFNQPQHF. In DNA, the CDR3 is TGTGCCAGTAGTCCTTCCAGGGGGTTCAATCAGCCCCAGCATTTT. The full variable domain, rest sourced from reference TRBV19 and TRBJ1-5, is DGGITQSPKYLFRKEGQNVTLSCEQNLNHDAMYWYRQDPGQGLRLIYYSQIVNDFQKGDIAEGYSVSREKKESFPLTVTSAQKNPTAFYLCASSPSRGFNQPQHFGDGTRLSIL.

The rearrangement links TRBV5-4 to TRBJ2-1; 10 bases are shared with TRBD1. The CDR3 is made up of 14 amino acids. The V gene's germline CDR1 is SGHNT and CDR2 YYREEE (reference sequence). The V and J ends lost 4 bases and 8 bases, in that order; junction bases with no gene match: 6. As DNA, the CDR3 is TGTGCCAGCAGCGACCCGGGGACAGGGGATGAGCAGTTCTTC. Its protein is CASSDPGTGDEQFF.

The chain has TRBV25-1 and TRBJ1-2; D perhaps matches TRBD1 (6 bases). V shed 6 bases and J shed 5 bases, with 13 bases lying between them. The CDR3 has 13 amino acids. The germline V gene has CDR1 MGHDK and CDR2 SYGVNS. DNA of the CDR3: TGTGCCAGCAGCCCTCAGGGGAAGTATGGCTACACCTTC. This gives the protein CASSPQGKYGYTF.

The rearrangement joins TRBV3-1 (or the pseudogene TRBV3-2) to TRBJ2-3; tentative D call: TRBD1 (5 bases). The CDR3 extends over 16 amino acids. Per germline, CDR1 LGHDT and CDR2 YNNKEL (reference sequence). Trimming cost V 0 bases and J 3 bases, with 13 bases left between them. CDR3 in DNA: TGTGCCAGCAGCCAAGATCCCCAGGGCAGGACAGATACGCAGTATTTT. Residues: CASSQDPQGRTDTQYF.

V gene TRBV5-6 combines with J gene TRBJ1-2; D is ambiguous. The V end was cut by 2 bases, the J end by 6 bases, with 20 bases between. This CDR3 region has 16 residues. The germline gives CDR1 SGHDT, CDR2 YYEEEE. CDR3 residues: CASSFGAAAPTDGYTF. The CDR3 DNA reads as TGTGCCAGCAGCTTCGGAGCCGCGGCCCCGACGGATGGCTACACCTTC.

The chain employs TRBV6-2 or TRBV6-3 and TRBJ1-2; 7 bases map to TRBD1. The germline CDR1 and CDR2 sequences are MNHEY and SVGEGT. The CDR3 loop spans 13 amino acids. J gave up 6 bases and V 5 bases, and 6 bases lay outside the gene matches. The CDR3 region has the DNA TGTGCCAGCAGTCGATGGACAGGCGATGGCTACACCTTC. As protein: CASSRWTGDGYTF.

The chain combines TRBV24-1 with TRBJ2-1; 11 bases are a match to TRBD2. J gave up 7 bases and V 4 bases, and 8 bases lay outside the gene matches. Germline assignment: CDR1 KGHDR and CDR2 SFDVKD. The CDR3 is 16 amino acids. The CDR3 nucleotides read TGTGCCACCAGTGACCCTAGCGGGGGGAAATGGAATGAGCAGTTCTTC. Translating it yields CATSDPSGGKWNEQFF.

The rearrangement links TRBV21-1 to TRBJ2-3; the DNA was not used to check the table's D call, TRBD2. TRBV21-1 is labeled a pseudogene. The CDR3 consists of 15 residues. The CDR3 DNA reads TGTGCCAGCAAGACGACTGCCTCTAGCACAGATACGCAGTATTTT. This codes for CASKTTASSTDTQYF.

V and J are TRBV7-7 and TRBJ1-1; D remains unclear. Germline-derived CDR1 and CDR2 are SSHAT and FNYEAQ (reference sequence). V lost 2 bases and J 1 base, leaving 8 bases between the germline ends. The CDR3 is made up of 14 amino acids. The CDR3 spells CASSLLEGNTEAFF. In DNA form, the CDR3 reads TGTGCCAGCAGCTTACTTGAGGGGAACACTGAAGCTTTCTTT.

This chain joins TRBV5-6 and TRBJ1-3, with 8 bases aligning to TRBD1. Per germline, CDR1 SGHDT and CDR2 YYEEEE. The CDR3 length is 14 residues. Losses at the gene ends were 5 bases for V and 9 bases for J; bases not matched to a gene: 10. The CDR3 region has the DNA TGTGCCAGCAGTCCGGGACAGGTCGTCGGCACCATATATTTT. Encoded protein: CASSPGQVVGTIYF.